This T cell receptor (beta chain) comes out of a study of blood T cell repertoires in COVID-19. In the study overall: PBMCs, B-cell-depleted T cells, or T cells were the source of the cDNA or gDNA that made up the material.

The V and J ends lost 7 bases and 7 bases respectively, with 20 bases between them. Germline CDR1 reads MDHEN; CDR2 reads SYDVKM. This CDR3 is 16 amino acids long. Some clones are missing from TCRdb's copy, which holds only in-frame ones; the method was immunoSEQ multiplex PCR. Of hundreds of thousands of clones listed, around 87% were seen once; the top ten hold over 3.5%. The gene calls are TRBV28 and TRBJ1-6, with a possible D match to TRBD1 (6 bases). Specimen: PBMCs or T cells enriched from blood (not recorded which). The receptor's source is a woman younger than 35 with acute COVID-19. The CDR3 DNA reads TGTGCCAGCACCCCCTCGGGGGGCTGGGAGAATTCACCCCTCCACTTT. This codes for CASTPSGGWENSPLHF. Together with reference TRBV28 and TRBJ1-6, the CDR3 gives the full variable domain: DVKVTQSSRYLVKRTGEKVFLECVQDMDHENMFWYRQDPGLGLRLIYFSYDVKMKEKGDIPEGYSVSREKKERFSLILESASTNQTSMYLCASTPSGGWENSPLHFGNGTRLTVT.